Listed below are T cell receptor beta chains from one sample, sequenced in a study of CD8 T cells in ankylosing spondylitis. MiXCR was run by TCRdb on the 5' RACE reads, yielding one entry per CDR3 protein. The sample includes 240,000 or so distinct CDR3 sequences, 8.6% seen only once; the top ten take nearly 7%. The sequencing sample was made of blood, either unsorted or a sorted T cell fraction (not recorded which). All receptors come from a male donor with ankylosing spondylitis or in good health (not recorded which). Both conserved end residues are part of each CDR3. D genes are given only for firm matches. Expanded clones are given a class, and other clones once, few, many or no size at all.

size,V,J,D,DNA,CDR3
many,TRBV12-3/TRBV12-4,TRBJ1-1,.,TGTGCCAGCAGTTTGGGGTACCACACTGAAGCTTTCTTT,CASSLGYHTEAFF
many,TRBV19,TRBJ1-5,TRBD1,TGTGCCAGTAGTATAAAGAGGGGGGACAGCTCGAGATGGCAGCCCCAGCATTTT,CASSIKRGDSSRWQPQHF
.,TRBV7-2,TRBJ1-5,TRBD1,TGTGCCAGCAGCCCAGGGGGTTTCACTCAGCCCCAGCATTTT,CASSPGGFTQPQHF
many,TRBV5-1,TRBJ1-1,.,TGCGCCAGCAGCTTCGACAGCCAAAACACTGAAGCTTTCTTT,CASSFDSQNTEAFF
.,TRBV7-2,TRBJ1-5,.,TGTGCCAGCAGCTGGAACAGGGACAATCAGCCCCAGCATTTT,CASSWNRDNQPQHF
many,TRBV18,TRBJ2-3,.,TGTGCCAGCTCACCACGGGACTCACCCACAGATACGCAGTATTTT,CASSPRDSPTDTQYF
.,TRBV10-3,TRBJ1-2,.,TGTGCCATCAGTGAGTCTATCCGTAACTATGGCTACACCTTC,CAISESIRNYGYTF
many,TRBV27,TRBJ1-1,.,TGTGCCAGCAGTCCTACAGGGTTCGGAACTGAAGCTTTCTTT,CASSPTGFGTEAFF
many,TRBV20-1,TRBJ2-7,.,TGCAGTGCTAGCGGGGGAATCTACGAGCAGTACTTC,CSASGGIYEQYF
.,TRBV7-2,TRBJ1-2,.,TGTGCCAGCAGCCTTACATCAGGGGCCCAGGATGGCTACACCTTC,CASSLTSGAQDGYTF
many,TRBV21-1,TRBJ1-1,.,TGTGCCAGCAGCAGCCACAAACTTACTTCGGGCACTGAAGCTTTCTTT,CASSSHKLTSGTEAFF
.,TRBV20-1,TRBJ2-3,.,TGCAGTGCTATGGGAGGGGGGCGCACAGATACGCAGTATTTT,CSAMGGGRTDTQYF
.,TRBV7-8,TRBJ2-7,.,TGTGCCAGCACCCCCAGGACCCTCGGCGAGCAGTACTTC,CASTPRTLGEQYF
few,TRBV5-6,TRBJ2-1,.,TGTGCCAGCAGCGTCAATGTAGGAGGGAATACCTACAATGAGCAGTTCTTC,CASSVNVGGNTYNEQFF
few,TRBV7-9,TRBJ2-5,TRBD2,TGTGCCAGCAGCGCAGGGACTAGCCAAGAGACCCAGTACTTC,CASSAGTSQETQYF
few,TRBV3-1,TRBJ2-7,TRBD2,TGTGCCAGCAGCCCCCGACTAGCGGGAGAAGTTTACGAGCAGTACTTC,CASSPRLAGEVYEQYF
many,TRBV4-2,TRBJ2-1,TRBD1,TGTGCCAGCAGCCCGGGACAGGGTGTCAATGAGCAGTTCTTC,CASSPGQGVNEQFF
many,TRBV7-8,TRBJ1-1,.,TGTGCCAGCACCCCTATAGCCGGGTACGAGACTGAAGCTTTCTTT,CASTPIAGYETEAFF
many,TRBV12-3/TRBV12-4,TRBJ1-4,.,TGTGCCAGCAGTATACAGGGTTGGGAAAAACTGTTTTTT,CASSIQGWEKLFF
many,TRBV29-1,TRBJ1-2,.,TGCAGCGTTGTTGGGCAGAAAGATAACTATGGCTACACCTTC,CSVVGQKDNYGYTF
many,TRBV7-6,TRBJ2-7,TRBD2,TGTGCCAGCAGCTCCCTCACTAGCGGGGTCTACGAGCAGTACTTC,CASSSLTSGVYEQYF
few,TRBV7-2,TRBJ1-1,TRBD1,TGTGCCAGCAGCTTTCCGGGACAGCAAGCTTTCTTT,CASSFPGQQAFF
many,TRBV12-3/TRBV12-4,TRBJ1-1,.,TGTGCCAGCAGCCAGAGACGGTGGGACACTGAAGCTTTCTTT,CASSQRRWDTEAFF
many,TRBV15,TRBJ1-1,.,TGTGCCACCAGAGTCGTGCGGGGGTGGACTGAAGCTTTCTTT,CATRVVRGWTEAFF
.,TRBV20-1,TRBJ2-1,TRBD2,TGCAGTGCGCCCGATTGGGACTACGGTAGCTCCTACAATGAGCAGTTCTTC,CSAPDWDYGSSYNEQFF
many,TRBV10-3,TRBJ2-1,TRBD2,TGTGCCATCAGTGAGTTGGGCGGGGGCTCCTACAATGAGCAGTTCTTC,CAISELGGGSYNEQFF
few,TRBV6-5,TRBJ2-3,TRBD2,TGTGCCAGCAGTTACTCGACTAGCGCAGCAGATACGCAGTATTTT,CASSYSTSAADTQYF
many,TRBV6-5,TRBJ1-2,TRBD1,TGTGCCAGCCAGACAGGGTTTGAGGGCTACACCTTC,CASQTGFEGYTF
.,TRBV18,TRBJ2-3,.,TGTGCCAGCTCACCACCGAGCAGGAGCACAGATACGCAGTATTTT,CASSPPSRSTDTQYF
many,TRBV27,TRBJ2-3,TRBD2,TGTGCCAGCAGTTACCGGGGAGGGAGGGCAGATACGCAGTATTTT,CASSYRGGRADTQYF
many,TRBV12-3/TRBV12-4,TRBJ2-1,TRBD2,TGTGCCAGCAGTCCCCGGCTAGCGGGGGCTATATGGGAGCAGTTCTTC,CASSPRLAGAIWEQFF
many,TRBV12-3/TRBV12-4,TRBJ1-3,.,TGTGCCAGCAGTTTTAACCGGGAAAACACCATATATTTT,CASSFNRENTIYF
few,TRBV6-5,TRBJ2-3,.,TGTGCCAGCAGTTCCCCATCGGGGGGCACAGATACGCAGTATTTT,CASSSPSGGTDTQYF
.,TRBV7-9,TRBJ2-7,.,TGTGCCAGCAGCCTAGCGCACAGCTCCTACGAGAAGTACTTC,CASSLAHSSYEKYF
few,TRBV7-6,TRBJ2-1,.,TGTGCCAGCAGCTGGGACCCCACAGGGATAGATGAGCAGTTCTTC,CASSWDPTGIDEQFF
many,TRBV7-3,TRBJ1-1,.,TGTGCCAGCAGCTTAATGGCGAACACTGAAGCTTTCTTT,CASSLMANTEAFF
many,TRBV11-3,TRBJ2-1,TRBD1,TGTGCCAGCAGCTCTCTAGGGGACAGCAATGAGCAGTTCTTC,CASSSLGDSNEQFF
.,TRBV20-1,TRBJ2-4,.,TGCAGTGCTACCCGTCCCGCGGGCAAAAACATTCAGTACTTC,CSATRPAGKNIQYF
.,TRBV5-5,TRBJ2-3,.,TGTGCCAGCAGCTCCAACTCCTTCCTTCTCACAGATACGCAGTATTTT,CASSSNSFLLTDTQYF
many,TRBV15,TRBJ1-3,.,TGTGCCACCAGCAAAGAGAGGAGGACTGGAAACACCATATATTTT,CATSKERRTGNTIYF
.,TRBV12-3/TRBV12-4,TRBJ2-3,TRBD2,TGTGCCAGCAGTTTTAGAGCGGGGGGGCCGGGACCGCACCGAGATACGCAGTATTTT,CASSFRAGGPGPHRDTQYF
few,TRBV6-5,TRBJ1-1,TRBD1,TGTGCCAGCAGTTCCCGGACAGGGAAGGGGGGTGAAGCTTTCTTT,CASSSRTGKGGEAFF
many,TRBV5-1,TRBJ1-1,.,TGCGCCAGTCAGGCGAGCACGGAGAACACTGAAGCTTTCTTT,CASQASTENTEAFF
many,TRBV20-1,TRBJ1-5,.,TGCAGTGCTAGGGTTCAACAGGGATTCAATCAGCCCCAGCATTTT,CSARVQQGFNQPQHF
many,TRBV2,TRBJ2-1,.,TGTGCCAGCAGTGAACGGCCTACCTACAATGAGCAGTTCTTC,CASSERPTYNEQFF
many,TRBV5-1,TRBJ1-2,TRBD1,TGCGCCAGCAGCTTGACTGGGACAGGCTATGGCTACACCTTC,CASSLTGTGYGYTF
many,TRBV5-5,TRBJ2-7,TRBD1,TGTGCCAGCAGCTTGGAAGACAGGGCTCCCTACGAGCAGTACTTC,CASSLEDRAPYEQYF
many,TRBV11-1,TRBJ2-1,TRBD2,TGTGCCAGCAGCTTAGGTGTCAGACCGGGACTAGCGGAAAACAATGAGCAGTTCTTC,CASSLGVRPGLAENNEQFF
many,TRBV29-1,TRBJ1-4,.,TGCAGCGTTGAGTGGGGTGGAAAACTGTTTTTT,CSVEWGGKLFF
many,TRBV10-3,TRBJ2-2,TRBD2,TGTGCCATCAGTCCACACGGACTAGAGGGCACCGGGGAGCTGTTTTTT,CAISPHGLEGTGELFF
many,TRBV6-1,TRBJ1-5,.,TGTGCCAGCAGTCAAACAGGGCCTAGCAATCAGCCCCAGCATTTT,CASSQTGPSNQPQHF
many,TRBV20-1,TRBJ2-6,.,TGCAGTGCTAGAGTTCATCTCTCTGGGGCCAACGTCCTGACTTTC,CSARVHLSGANVLTF
.,TRBV12-3/TRBV12-4,TRBJ2-7,TRBD2,TGTGCCAGCAGCCTTCTAGCGGGGGGGCAATACGAGCAGTACTTC,CASSLLAGGQYEQYF
many,TRBV4-3,TRBJ2-1,.,TGCGCCAGCAGCCAAGAAGCCCAAGGAAGTTACAATGAGCAGTTCTTC,CASSQEAQGSYNEQFF
many,TRBV4-3,TRBJ2-5,.,TGCGCCAGCAGCCAAGTTTCCTACCAAGAGACCCAGTACTTC,CASSQVSYQETQYF